The 28 T cell receptor beta chains below come from one sample, sequenced in a study of blood T cell repertoires in COVID-19. Libraries were prepared by immunoSEQ multiplex PCR; TCRdb keeps only in-frame clonotypes and omits some of them. This sample carries more than 100,000 clones, 89% of them seen once, and the ten largest clones take approximately 3.5%. The sequenced material came from peripheral blood. These receptors were collected from a woman aged 60 to 75 with acute or convalescent COVID-19.

There are a few counts of this clone. The chain links TRBV30 to TRBJ2-1; 9 nucleotides align to TRBD1. With 3 bases clipped from V and 12 bases from J, the junction kept 15 bases outside the gene matches. This CDR3 has 15 amino acids. The germline gives CDR1 GTSNPN, CDR2 SVGIG (reference sequence). CDR3 nucleotide sequence: TGTGCCTGGAGCACCCCGGGACAGGGCGAAGAATCGCAGTTCTTC. Translation gives CAWSTPGQGEESQFF. The full variable domain, with the rest looked up from reference TRBV30 and TRBJ2-1, is SQTIHQWPATLVQPVGSPLSLECTVEGTSNPNLYWYRQAAGRGLQLLFYSVGIGQISSEVPQNLSASRPQDRQFILSSKKLLLSDSGFYLCAWSTPGQGEESQFFGPGTRLTVL.

The J gene is TRBJ2-1, the V gene TRBV19, with TRBD2 as a possible D gene (5 bases). Trimming stripped 5 bases from V and 4 bases from J, with 12 bases between. Germline V gene data show CDR1 as LNHDA and CDR2 as SQIVND (reference sequence). The CDR3 contains 14 residues. As DNA, the CDR3 is TGTGCCAGTAGTGAGGACTTTACTTACAATGAGCAGTTCTTC. Encoded protein: CASSEDFTYNEQFF.

Notes on this clone: Other DNA variants within this sample encode the same CDR3. CDR3: CASSERRLAGPGANVLTF. The CDR3 DNA reads TGTGCCAGCAGTGAAAGACGCCTAGCGGGACCTGGGGCCAACGTCCTGACTTTC. V gene TRBV2 combines with J gene TRBJ2-6, with 9 bases that match TRBD2. The CDR3 is 18 amino acids. Germline CDR1 is SNHLY and CDR2 is FYNNEI. V lost 2 bases, J lost 2 bases, and 7 bases stayed unmatched.

The rearrangement joins TRBV5-1 to TRBJ2-1, with D tentatively TRBD1 (6 bases). Trimming cost V 4 bases and J 0 bases, with 26 bases left between them. The CDR3 is 20 amino acids. The germline V gene encodes CDR1 SGHRS and CDR2 YFSETQ. The CDR3 DNA reads as TGCGCCAGCAGCACGTCGCACAGGGCTACATTCCTAAACTCCTACAATGAGCAGTTCTTC. Encoded protein: CASSTSHRATFLNSYNEQFF.

J is TRBJ2-5 and V is TRBV3-1 (or the pseudogene TRBV3-2), with D perhaps matching TRBD2 (5 bases). Per germline, CDR1 LGHDT and CDR2 YNNKEL (reference sequence). The CDR3 runs to 13 residues. Between the trimmed V and J ends, which lost 2 bases and 3 bases, there was a span of 7 bases. The CDR3 sequence: CASSQRAEETQYF. CDR3 nucleotides: TGTGCCAGCAGCCAACGAGCGGAAGAGACCCAGTACTTC.

This clone was detected only a few times. The chain links TRBV11-2 to TRBJ2-1; TRBD2 matches 9 bases. Per germline, CDR1 SGHAT and CDR2 FQNNGV. V dropped 5 bases and J dropped 10; count of bases not matched to a gene: 15. The CDR3 is made up of 16 amino acids. CDR3 in amino acids: CASSPWGVAGVEEQFF. The CDR3 DNA follows: TGTGCCAGCAGCCCTTGGGGGGTAGCGGGAGTAGAGGAGCAGTTCTTC.

This chain connects TRBV10-3 to TRBJ1-1, with 9 bases fitting TRBD1. Looked up from germline, CDR1 is ENHRY and CDR2 is SYGVKD. The CDR3 has 16 residues. The trim removed 4 bases at V and 3 bases at J, leaving 9 bases unmatched. CDR3 coding DNA: TGTGCCATCAGTGCCCTCCTCGACAGGGGGTACACTGAAGCTTTCTTT. Translating gives CAISALLDRGYTEAFF.

The chain is built from TRBV28 and TRBJ1-6; 8 nucleotides match TRBD1. CDR3 length equals 14 residues. CDR1 and CDR2 (germline): MDHEN, SYDVKM. The junction had 7 bases not matched to a gene; V was cut back by 6 bases and J by 9 bases. The CDR3 protein is CASRATGGGSPLHF. The CDR3 DNA follows: TGTGCCAGCAGAGCCACAGGGGGGGGTTCACCCCTCCACTTT.

V usage is TRBV3-1 (or the pseudogene TRBV3-2) and J usage is TRBJ1-1; TRBD1 matches 10 bases. V shed 4 bases and J 1 base; nucleotides not matched to a gene: 0. The germline CDR1 and CDR2 sequences are LGHDT and YNNKEL (reference sequence). The CDR3 is 14 amino acids. The DNA of the CDR3 is TGTGCCAGCAGCCGGACAGGGGGGAACACTGAAGCTTTCTTT. Residues: CASSRTGGNTEAFF.

The CDR3, as DNA: TGTGCCAGCAGTCTTACAGGGATTGAAGCTTTCTTT. Translated, it gives CASSLTGIEAFF. The chain recombines TRBV2 with TRBJ1-1; the D gene is possibly TRBD1 (6 bases). The CDR3 contains 12 residues. Germline lookup yields CDR1 SNHLY and CDR2 FYNNEI. V gave up 5 bases and J gave up 7 bases, with 11 bases separating them.

The V call is TRBV19, the J call TRBJ2-1, with D hard to call. This CDR3 region has 13 residues. CDR1 and CDR2 (germline): LNHDA, SQIVND (reference sequence). V lost 3 bases, J lost 5 bases, and 8 bases lay in between. CDR3 protein: CASSMAANNEQFF. CDR3 DNA sequence: TGTGCCAGTAGTATGGCAGCGAACAATGAGCAGTTCTTC.

The V and J genes are TRBV7-8 and TRBJ2-2; D not certain. The CDR3 has 15 residues. With 0 bases removed from V and 6 bases from J, the gap between germline ends came to 11 bases. Germline lookup yields CDR1 SGHVS and CDR2 FQNEAQ. The CDR3 coding sequence is TGTGCCAGCAGCTTAGCTCTAGGTCCGGCCGGGGAGCTGTTTTTT. Its protein is CASSLALGPAGELFF.

The gene calls are TRBV27 and TRBJ2-1; 7 bases agree with TRBD2. Germline V gene data show CDR1 as MNHEY and CDR2 as SMNVEV (reference sequence). The CDR3 extends over 15 amino acids. V was clipped by 0 bases and J by 6 bases; unmatched bases: 5. This CDR3 is CASSLSGEGLNEQFF. The CDR3 nucleotides are TGTGCCAGCAGTTTATCGGGGGAGGGCCTCAATGAGCAGTTCTTC.

The chain recombines TRBV2 with TRBJ1-1; D possibly corresponds to TRBD1 (5 bases). Trimming cost V 6 bases and J 3 bases, with 17 bases left between them. Germline CDR1 and CDR2: SNHLY and FYNNEI. The CDR3 is 15 amino acids. In DNA form, the CDR3 reads TGTGCCAGCAGCCAGGGCCTGGGATCGGACACTGAAGCTTTCTTT. The encoded protein is CASSQGLGSDTEAFF.

The V gene is TRBV6-5, the J gene TRBJ1-1, with D possibly being TRBD1 (6 bases). The V end lost 0 bases, the J end lost 4 bases, and 15 bases lay between the germline ends. The germline CDR1 and CDR2 sequences are MNHEY and SVGAGI. The CDR3 extends over 16 amino acids. CDR3 amino acids: CASSYSPQGLFTEAFF. CDR3 nucleotides: TGTGCCAGCAGTTACTCTCCTCAGGGGTTGTTCACTGAAGCTTTCTTT.

This clone was observed once. The V gene is TRBV9, the J gene TRBJ1-5; no firm D call. The CDR3 loop spans 15 amino acids. V was pared by 4 bases and J by 4 bases, with 15 bases between. Germline V gives CDR1 SGDLS, CDR2 YYNGEE. Here the CDR3 reads CASSPSAGGNQPQHF. The DNA for the CDR3 is TGTGCCAGCAGCCCCAGCGCAGGAGGAAATCAGCCCCAGCATTTT.

The chain employs TRBV11-3 and TRBJ2-7, with a weak D call TRBD2 (6 bases). Germline CDR1 SGHNT, CDR2 YENEEA. CDR3 length: 15 amino acids. The V and J ends lost 5 bases and 5 bases respectively, with 19 bases between them. This CDR3 is CASSPGLAPRHEQYV. In nucleotides, the CDR3 is TGTGCCAGCAGCCCTGGGCTAGCGCCGAGGCACGAGCAGTACGTC.

The genes are TRBV18 and TRBJ2-1, with TRBD1 matching over 10 bases. CDR1 is KGHSH, CDR2 LQKENI, per germline. The J segment lost 2 bases and the V segment lost 3 bases, leaving 4 bases of the junction unmatched. The CDR3 has 16 residues. The chain's CDR3 is CASSPETGGAYNEQFF. DNA of the CDR3: TGTGCCAGCTCACCGGAGACAGGGGGCGCCTACAATGAGCAGTTCTTC.

The V and J genes are TRBV14 and TRBJ2-1; TRBD2 agrees at 11 bases. V gave up 1 base and J gave up 10 bases; unmatched junction bases: 0. Germline CDR1 is SGHDN and CDR2 is FVKESK. This CDR3 is 13 amino acids long. The CDR3: CASSQGLAGEQFF. CDR3 nucleotides: TGTGCCAGCAGCCAAGGACTAGCGGGAGAGCAGTTCTTC. The variable domain in full, completed from reference TRBV14 and TRBJ2-1, reads EAGVTQFPSHSVIEKGQTVTLRCDPISGHDNLYWYRRVMGKEIKFLLHFVKESKQDESGMPNNRFLAERTGGTYSTLKVQPAELEDSGVYFCASSQGLAGEQFFGPGTRLTVL.

The chain is built from TRBV5-1 and TRBJ2-5, with 7 bases aligning to TRBD2. The CDR3 has 15 residues. J was trimmed by 4 bases and V by 3 bases; bases with no gene match: 9. Germline V gene sequence: CDR1 SGHRS, CDR2 YFSETQ. The CDR3 loop is CASSYLGGMGETQYF. The CDR3 DNA is TGCGCCAGCAGCTACCTGGGGGGGATGGGAGAGACCCAGTACTTC.

CDR3 DNA sequence: TGTGCCAGCCGCAACATGGCAGGTATTGGAAACACCATATATTTT. Protein product: CASRNMAGIGNTIYF. The V call is TRBV28, the J call TRBJ1-3; no clear D. The germline V gene has CDR1 MDHEN and CDR2 SYDVKM. V was clipped by 8 bases and J by 3 bases, with 17 bases between them. CDR3 length: 15 amino acids.

As regards this clone: This specimen includes other DNA sequences encoding the same CDR3. The rearrangement joins TRBV6-5 to TRBJ1-5; D gene ambiguous. The V end lost 2 bases, the J end lost 2 bases, and 4 bases lay between the germline ends. The CDR3 is made up of 13 amino acids. CDR1 is MNHEY and CDR2 is SVGAGI in the germline V gene. CDR3 DNA: TGTGCCAGCAGTTACAGAGGCAATCAGCCCCAGCATTTT. It specifies CASSYRGNQPQHF.

V usage is TRBV3-1 (or the pseudogene TRBV3-2) and J usage is TRBJ2-2, with 13 bases that match TRBD2. This CDR3 has 22 residues. Germline V gene sequence: CDR1 LGHDT, CDR2 YNNKEL (reference sequence). Trimming cost V 1 base and J 5 bases; bases outside gene matches: 19. CDR3 sequence: CASSQVRRQFGLAGAETGELFF. The CDR3 DNA reads as TGTGCCAGCAGCCAAGTTCGCCGACAGTTCGGACTAGCGGGAGCGGAAACCGGGGAGCTGTTTTTT.

This rearrangement joins TRBV5-4 to TRBJ2-1, with 13 bases matching TRBD2. V shed 3 bases and J 8 bases; nucleotides not matched to a gene: 5. CDR3 length: 15 residues. The germline CDR1 and CDR2 sequences are SGHNT and YYREEE (reference sequence). CDR3 amino acids: CASSSRTSGSYEQFF. DNA for the CDR3: TGTGCCAGCAGCTCTCGGACTAGCGGGAGCTATGAGCAGTTCTTC.

This clone occurred once. The rearrangement links TRBV5-1 to TRBJ1-1; D is ambiguous. Germline-derived CDR1 and CDR2 are SGHRS and YFSETQ. The CDR3 totals 13 residues. V lost 6 bases to trimming and J lost 0 bases, with 9 bases between them. The chain's CDR3 is CASKEPMNTEAFF. The CDR3 nucleotides are TGCGCCAGCAAGGAGCCAATGAACACTGAAGCTTTCTTT.

DNA of the CDR3: TGTGCCAGCACGGGACAGGGGTCGGGCTACACCTTC. It codes for CASTGQGSGYTF. The chain recombines TRBV6-6 with TRBJ1-2; 10 bases map to TRBD1. V shed 7 bases, J shed 8 bases, and the junction held 4 bases outside the gene matches. CDR1 is MNHNY and CDR2 is SVGAGI in the germline V gene (reference sequence). The CDR3 runs 12 residues.

This chain connects TRBV5-8 to TRBJ2-1; weak D call: TRBD2 (5 bases). The germline gives CDR1 SGHTS, CDR2 YDEGEE. V was shortened by 4 bases and J by 2 bases, with 13 bases between the two germline ends. The length of the CDR3 is 15 residues. CDR3 in amino acids: CASSPLIATYNEQFF. The CDR3 DNA reads as TGTGCCAGCAGCCCCCTGATAGCGACCTACAATGAGCAGTTCTTC.

This sequence joins TRBV19 and TRBJ2-5; 13 nucleotides align to TRBD2. CDR1 is LNHDA and CDR2 is SQIVND in the germline V gene (reference sequence). The V gene end was trimmed by 10 bases and the J gene end by 3 bases; junction bases not matched to a gene: 8. CDR3 length: 15 residues. The CDR3 nucleotides are TGTGCCACCACACCGACTAGCGGGAGGAAAGAGACCCAGTACTTC. Protein product: CATTPTSGRKETQYF.